Given below is one TCR beta chain in context. Antigen unknown. Germline V lookup: CDR1 SGHDN, CDR2 FVKESK. J lost 8 bases, V lost 1 base, and 10 bases had no gene match. The CDR3 contains 15 residues. These data come from a study of long-term antiretroviral therapy in people with HIV. Study information: The oldest samples precede the 2015 immediate-ART recommendation by about a decade. Whole-study results and caveats: Following ART, diversity rose but still fell short of transplant donor controls. Blood, drawn from about 2003 to 2018, may reflect older ART regimens.

A v3.0 immunoSEQ assay was performed at survey level. Per-sample sequencing targets were roughly 40,000-50,000 T-cell genomes. The table came from immunoSEQ multiplex PCR; TCRdb's copy has only in-frame clones and leaves some out. The sample lists about 12,000 clones, 70% to 85% seen once, with about an eighth in the top ten. The chain uses TRBV14 and TRBJ1-2; 7 nucleotides match TRBD1. The sequence derives from a man aged 35-49 years with HIV. The sample was unsorted PBMCs, taken 3.1 years before starting antiretroviral therapy. CDR3 region: CASSQGARQGEGYTF. The CDR3 coding sequence is TGTGCCAGCAGCCAAGGGGCAAGACAGGGTGAAGGCTACACCTTC.